The TCR beta chain under discussion was sequenced for a study of T cell responses to AZD1222 COVID-19 vaccine. General study findings and limits: Repertoires were obtained solely post-peak T cell response. Spike-specific TCR breadth and depth went up after people got two AZD1222 doses. Vaccine-related CD4 TCRs covered spike, predominating at 160-218 and 743-854.

CDR3 length: 13 residues. Germline-derived CDR1 and CDR2 are MGHRA and YSYEKL. V lost 3 bases, J lost 10 bases, and 12 bases lay in between. Sequencing used immunoSEQ multiplex PCR; TCRdb keeps in-frame clones, though not all of them. The repertoire has some 140,000 clones, less than 90% of them found once; the top ten carry 5.5%. Details on this clone: Antigen: not known.

This TCR derives from an adult in good health. The chain has TRBV4-1 and TRBJ2-2; D remains ambiguous. The sequencing used peripheral blood, collected on day 0 of MenACWY control vaccination. CDR3 DNA sequence: TGCGCCAGCAGCCAGGTTCTGGGCGAGGAGCTGTTTTTT. Amino acids: CASSQVLGEELFF.